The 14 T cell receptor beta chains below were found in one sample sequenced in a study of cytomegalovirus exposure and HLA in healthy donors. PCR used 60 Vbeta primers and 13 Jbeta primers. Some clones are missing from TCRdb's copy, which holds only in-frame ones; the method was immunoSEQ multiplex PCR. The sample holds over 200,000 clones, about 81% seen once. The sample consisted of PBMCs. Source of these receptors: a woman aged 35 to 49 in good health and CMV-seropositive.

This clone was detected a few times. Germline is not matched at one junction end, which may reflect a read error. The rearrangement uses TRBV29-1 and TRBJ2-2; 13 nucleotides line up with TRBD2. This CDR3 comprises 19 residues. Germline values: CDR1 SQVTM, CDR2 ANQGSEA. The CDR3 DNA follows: TGCAGCGTTGAAGATCTTAAAGGGGGACTAGCGGGACTACACCGGGGAGCTGTTTTT. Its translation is CSVEDLKGGLAGLHRGAVF.

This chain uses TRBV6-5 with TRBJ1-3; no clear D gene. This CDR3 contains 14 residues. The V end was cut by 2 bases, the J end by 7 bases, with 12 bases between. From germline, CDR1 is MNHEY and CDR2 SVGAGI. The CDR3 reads CASSYDPSGNTIYF. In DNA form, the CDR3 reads TGTGCCAGCAGTTACGACCCATCCGGGAACACCATATATTTT.

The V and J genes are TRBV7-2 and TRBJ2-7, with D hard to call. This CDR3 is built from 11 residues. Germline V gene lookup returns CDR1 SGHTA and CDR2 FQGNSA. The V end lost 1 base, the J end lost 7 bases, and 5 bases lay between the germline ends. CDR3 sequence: CASSLGPEQYF. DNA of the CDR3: TGTGCCAGCAGCTTAGGTCCAGAGCAGTACTTC.

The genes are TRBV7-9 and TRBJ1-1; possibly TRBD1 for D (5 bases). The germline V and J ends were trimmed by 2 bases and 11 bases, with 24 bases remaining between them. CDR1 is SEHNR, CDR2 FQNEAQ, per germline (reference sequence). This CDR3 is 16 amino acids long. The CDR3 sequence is CASSLQGSHTGRRAFF. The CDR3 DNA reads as TGTGCCAGCAGCTTACAGGGCTCCCATACAGGCCGGCGTGCTTTCTTT.

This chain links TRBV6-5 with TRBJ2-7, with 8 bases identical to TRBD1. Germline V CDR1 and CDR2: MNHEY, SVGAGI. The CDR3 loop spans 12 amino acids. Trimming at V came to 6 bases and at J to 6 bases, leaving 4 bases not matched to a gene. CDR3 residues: CASRRTGTEQYF. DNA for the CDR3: TGTGCCAGCAGAAGGACAGGGACCGAGCAGTACTTC.

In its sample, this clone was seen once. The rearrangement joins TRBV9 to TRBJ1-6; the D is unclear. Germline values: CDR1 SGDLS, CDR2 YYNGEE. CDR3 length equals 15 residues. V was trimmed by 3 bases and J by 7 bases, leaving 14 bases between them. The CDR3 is CASSEAGDPNSPLHF. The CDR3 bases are TGTGCCAGCAGCGAGGCGGGTGACCCCAATTCACCCCTCCACTTT.

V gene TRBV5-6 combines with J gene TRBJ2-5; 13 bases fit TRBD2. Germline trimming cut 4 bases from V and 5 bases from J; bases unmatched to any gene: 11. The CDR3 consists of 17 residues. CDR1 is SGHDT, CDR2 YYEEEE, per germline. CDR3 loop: CASSHGLAGAMGETQYF. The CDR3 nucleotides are TGTGCCAGCAGCCACGGACTAGCGGGAGCTATGGGGGAGACCCAGTACTTC.

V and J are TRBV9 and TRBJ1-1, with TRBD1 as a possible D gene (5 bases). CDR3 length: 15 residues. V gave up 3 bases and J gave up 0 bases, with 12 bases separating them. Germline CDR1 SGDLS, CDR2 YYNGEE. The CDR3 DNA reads TGTGCCAGCAGCGGGGGGGTTGGGTTGAACACTGAAGCTTTCTTT. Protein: CASSGGVGLNTEAFF.

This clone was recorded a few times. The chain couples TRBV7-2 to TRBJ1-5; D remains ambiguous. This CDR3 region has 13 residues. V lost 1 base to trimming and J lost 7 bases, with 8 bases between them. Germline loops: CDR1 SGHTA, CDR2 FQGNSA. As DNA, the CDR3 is TGTGCCAGCAGCTTAGGAATCGGGCAGCCCCAGCATTTT. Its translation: CASSLGIGQPQHF. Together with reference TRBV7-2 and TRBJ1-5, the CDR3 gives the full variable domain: GAGVSQSPSNKVTEKGKDVELRCDPISGHTALYWYRQSLGQGLEFLIYFQGNSAPDKSGLPSDRFSAERTGGSVSTLTIQRTQQEDSAVYLCASSLGIGQPQHFGDGTRLSIL.

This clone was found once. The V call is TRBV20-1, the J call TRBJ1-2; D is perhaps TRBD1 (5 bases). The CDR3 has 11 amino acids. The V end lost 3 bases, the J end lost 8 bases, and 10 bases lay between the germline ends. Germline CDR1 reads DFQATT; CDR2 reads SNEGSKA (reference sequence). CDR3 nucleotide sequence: TGCAGTGCTAGGGGGGGAGAAGGCTACACCTTC. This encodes CSARGGEGYTF.

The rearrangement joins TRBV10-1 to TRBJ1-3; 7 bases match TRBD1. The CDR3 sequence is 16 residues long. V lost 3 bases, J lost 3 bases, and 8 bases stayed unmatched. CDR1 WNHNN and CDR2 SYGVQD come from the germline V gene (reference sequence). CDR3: CASSERQGVYGNTIYF. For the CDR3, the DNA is TGCGCCAGCAGTGAAAGACAGGGCGTCTATGGAAACACCATATATTTT.

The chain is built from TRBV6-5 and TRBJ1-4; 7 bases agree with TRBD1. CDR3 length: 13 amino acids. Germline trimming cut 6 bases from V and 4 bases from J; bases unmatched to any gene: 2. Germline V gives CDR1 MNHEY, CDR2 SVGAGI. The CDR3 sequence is CASSGQVNEKLFF. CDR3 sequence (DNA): TGTGCCAGCAGCGGACAGGTTAATGAAAAACTGTTTTTT.

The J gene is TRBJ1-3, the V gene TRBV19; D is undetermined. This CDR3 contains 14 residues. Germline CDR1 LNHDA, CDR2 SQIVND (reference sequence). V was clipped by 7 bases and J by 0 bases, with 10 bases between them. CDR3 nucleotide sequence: TGTGCCAGTACTCGCGGGGACTCTGGAAACACCATATATTTT. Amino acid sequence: CASTRGDSGNTIYF.

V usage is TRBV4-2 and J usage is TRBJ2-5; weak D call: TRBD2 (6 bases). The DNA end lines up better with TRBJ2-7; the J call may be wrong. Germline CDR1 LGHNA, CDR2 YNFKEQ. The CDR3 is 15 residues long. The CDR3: CASSQDRREVGEQYF. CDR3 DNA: TGTGCCAGCAGCCAAGATCGGAGGGAAGTTGGCGAGCAGTACTTC.